This T cell receptor (beta chain) was documented in a study of cytomegalovirus exposure and HLA in healthy donors. V was trimmed by 8 bases and J by 2 bases, leaving 15 bases between them. Looked up from germline, CDR1 is MDHEN and CDR2 is SYDVKM. This CDR3 has 14 residues. Sequencing used immunoSEQ multiplex PCR; TCRdb keeps in-frame clones, though not all of them. The sample yields 300,000 to 450,000 clones, 75% to 90% seen once. There are many counts of this clone. Specimen: PBMCs. The V and J genes are TRBV28 and TRBJ1-2, with a possible D match to TRBD1 (5 bases). This clonotype originated in a woman between 18 and 29 years old in good health and CMV-seronegative. The CDR3 is CASGKPRGNYGYTF. The CDR3 nucleotides read TGTGCCAGCGGAAAACCCCGGGGGAACTATGGCTACACCTTC.